This T cell receptor beta chain was sequenced for a study of cytomegalovirus exposure and HLA in healthy donors. Study overall: The 95 million to 120 million unique TCR beta sequences, from about 170 million T cells, were found by an earlier analysis. The study placed over 65% of its approximately 400 genotyped donors in the Caucasian-associated ancestry cluster.

13 Jbeta primers and 60 Vbeta primers were used for the PCR. TCRdb's copy holds only in-frame clones and misses some; the assay was immunoSEQ multiplex PCR. Counted here are 150,000 to 200,000 clones, more than 60% occurring once; the ten biggest clones make up more than 1.1%. Although they were nominally healthy when sampled, donors likely had unrecorded immune exposures. The material sequenced was PBMCs. The clonotype comes from a woman in her 30s in good health and CMV-seronegative.

This CDR3 is CASSLGYQTLMSEKLFF. The CDR3 nucleotides read TGTGCCAGCAGCTTGGGCTATCAGACACTTATGAGTGAAAAACTGTTTTTT. This chain joins TRBV5-6 and TRBJ1-4; D gene uncertain. This CDR3 region has 17 residues. The germline V and J ends were trimmed by 0 bases and 7 bases, with 19 bases remaining between them. From germline, CDR1 is SGHDT and CDR2 YYEEEE.